These 19 T cell receptor beta chains came from one sample sequenced in a study of siplizumab effects on memory and regulatory T cells. Some clones are missing from TCRdb's copy, which holds only in-frame ones; the method was immunoSEQ multiplex PCR. The data contain some 100,000 clones, around 97% of them singletons. The sequenced sample consisted of naive CD4+ T cells sorted from blood. Receptors were obtained from a human donor in good health.

The chain has TRBV6-6 and TRBJ2-1; 11 nucleotides align to TRBD2. Unmatched junction bases numbered 11, after V lost 7 bases and J lost 9 bases. Per germline, CDR1 MNHNY and CDR2 SVGAGI (reference sequence). The CDR3 sequence is 15 residues long. CDR3 in amino acids: CASTRMTSGEGEQFF. Here the CDR3 DNA reads TGTGCCAGCACCCGAATGACTAGCGGGGAGGGTGAGCAGTTCTTC.

This clone appeared a single time. This chain joins TRBV11-2 and TRBJ2-1; D is perhaps TRBD1 or TRBD2 (5 bases each). CDR1 and CDR2 (germline): SGHAT, FQNNGV. V gave up 6 bases and J gave up 0 bases, with 15 bases separating them. The CDR3 runs 16 residues. The CDR3 spells CASSMGPLSSYNEQFF. The CDR3 DNA follows: TGTGCCAGCAGTATGGGACCCTTAAGCTCCTACAATGAGCAGTTCTTC.

V gene TRBV7-9 combines with J gene TRBJ2-1; TRBD2 aligns across 8 bases. There are 16 residues in the CDR3. The V gene's germline CDR1 is SEHNR and CDR2 FQNEAQ (reference sequence). V trimming: 1 base; J trimming: 9 bases; junction bases outside the gene matches: 11. This CDR3 is CASSLVPAGEEIEQFF. The DNA for the CDR3 is TGTGCCAGCAGCTTAGTTCCAGCGGGGGAGGAAATTGAGCAGTTCTTC. Supplemented by reference TRBV7-9 and TRBJ2-1, the full variable domain reads DTGVSQNPRHKITKRGQNVTFRCDPISEHNRLYWYRQTLGQGPEFLTYFQNEAQLEKSRLLSDRFSAERPKGSFSTLEIQRTEQGDSAMYLCASSLVPAGEEIEQFFGPGTRLTVL.

This clone was seen only once. The chain has TRBV10-3 and TRBJ1-3; D not resolved. The ends were cut back, 10 bases at V and 0 bases at J, with 10 bases in the middle. Per the germline V gene, CDR1 is ENHRY and CDR2 is SYGVKD. The CDR3 has 13 residues. The CDR3 loop reads CATYEFSGNTIYF. The CDR3 DNA sequence: TGTGCCACCTACGAGTTCTCTGGAAACACCATATATTTT.

J is TRBJ1-2 and V is TRBV30; no definite D call. Trimming left V 4 bases short and J 4 bases short, with 10 bases between. Germline-derived CDR1 and CDR2 are GTSNPN and SVGIG (reference sequence). The CDR3 loop spans 12 amino acids. The CDR3 loop reads CAWTRFAYGYTF. The DNA for the CDR3 is TGTGCCTGGACCCGTTTTGCCTATGGCTACACCTTC.

The chain uses TRBV10-3 and TRBJ1-5; D unresolved. Germline V CDR1 and CDR2: ENHRY, SYGVKD. V was trimmed by 2 bases and J by 4 bases, leaving 12 bases between them. The CDR3 consists of 15 residues. In DNA form, the CDR3 reads TGTGCCATCAGTGAGAGTAGGGTAGAAAATCAGCCCCAGCATTTT. It is translated as CAISESRVENQPQHF.

The chain employs TRBV7-2 and TRBJ1-6; 8 nucleotides align to TRBD1. The CDR3 has 16 amino acids. Germline assignment: CDR1 SGHTA and CDR2 FQGNSA. V shed 4 bases, J shed 10 bases, and the junction held 12 bases outside the gene matches. The DNA for the CDR3 is TGTGCCAGCAGCTCCGCATCCCGGACAGGGCTGTCACCCCTCCACTTT. Protein: CASSSASRTGLSPLHF.

A single count supports this clone. The rearrangement links TRBV28 to TRBJ2-5, with D possibly matching TRBD2 (7 bases). Trimming removed 6 bases at V and 4 bases at J, with 24 bases between. The CDR3 is 17 amino acids. Germline V lookup: CDR1 MDHEN, CDR2 SYDVKM. The CDR3 DNA sequence: TGTGCCAGCAGAACTGGGGGGGCCTTTGAACGTCTAGAGACCCAGTACTTC. Protein product: CASRTGGAFERLETQYF. Together with reference TRBV28 and TRBJ2-5, the CDR3 gives the full variable domain: DVKVTQSSRYLVKRTGEKVFLECVQDMDHENMFWYRQDPGLGLRLIYFSYDVKMKEKGDIPEGYSVSREKKERFSLILESASTNQTSMYLCASRTGGAFERLETQYFGPGTRLLVL.

This clone was detected only a few times. V is TRBV28 and J is TRBJ1-2; D not resolved. The CDR3 spans 12 residues. V lost 3 bases and J 5 bases, leaving 7 bases between the germline ends. The germline V gene has CDR1 MDHEN and CDR2 SYDVKM. Here the CDR3 DNA reads TGTGCCAGCAGTTTTATATGGTATGGCTACACCTTC. It translates to CASSFIWYGYTF.

The chain recombines TRBV19 with TRBJ2-1, with 9 bases that match TRBD2. V shed 5 bases and J 8 bases; nucleotides not matched to a gene: 7. Looked up from germline, CDR1 is LNHDA and CDR2 is SQIVND (reference sequence). CDR3 size: 14 residues. The CDR3 nucleotides are TGTGCCAGTAGTTGGTCGCGGGGGGGGCATGAGCAGTTCTTC. It codes for CASSWSRGGHEQFF. The full variable domain, in which reference TRBV19 and TRBJ2-1 provide the parts outside the CDR3, is DGGITQSPKYLFRKEGQNVTLSCEQNLNHDAMYWYRQDPGQGLRLIYYSQIVNDFQKGDIAEGYSVSREKKESFPLTVTSAQKNPTAFYLCASSWSRGGHEQFFGPGTRLTVL.

This clone was detected only once. The chain couples TRBV7-8 to TRBJ2-2, with D perhaps TRBD2 (6 bases). This CDR3 spans 15 amino acids. Trimming removed 3 bases at V and 3 bases at J, with 11 bases between. Germline lookup yields CDR1 SGHVS and CDR2 FQNEAQ. Here the CDR3 DNA reads TGTGCCAGCAGCTTGTGGGACTCCGACACCGGGGAGCTGTTTTTT. This codes for CASSLWDSDTGELFF. The full variable domain, its missing parts supplied by reference TRBV7-8 and TRBJ2-2, is GAGVSQSPRYKVAKRGQDVALRCDPISGHVSLFWYQQALGQGPEFLTYFQNEAQLDKSGLPSDRFFAERPEGSVSTLKIQRTQQEDSAVYLCASSLWDSDTGELFFGEGSRLTVL.

The chain combines TRBV7-2 with TRBJ2-2; no firm D call. V lost 1 base and J lost 5, with 5 bases in between. The CDR3 contains 13 residues. Germline values: CDR1 SGHTA, CDR2 FQGNSA. CDR3 protein: CASSLERTGELFF. CDR3 nucleotide sequence: TGTGCCAGCAGCTTAGAAAGGACCGGGGAGCTGTTTTTT.

The rearrangement joins TRBV29-1 to TRBJ1-4; D not certain. This CDR3 spans 14 amino acids. Germline CDR1 is SQVTM and CDR2 is ANQGSEA. V was cut by 4 bases and J by 0 bases, with 9 bases left in between. In DNA form, the CDR3 reads TGCAGCGTTGTAGGAATGGCAACTAATGAAAAACTGTTTTTT. Translated: CSVVGMATNEKLFF.

The rearrangement uses TRBV4-3 and TRBJ2-5, with TRBD1 as a possible D gene (5 bases). V was pared by 1 base and J by 5 bases, with 14 bases between. This CDR3 has 15 residues. Looked up from germline, CDR1 is LGHNA and CDR2 is YSLEER. DNA for the CDR3: TGCGCCAGCAGCCAAGCCGAGACAGCCGGCGAGACCCAGTACTTC. Translation gives CASSQAETAGETQYF.

There are a few counts of this clone. The rearrangement links TRBV5-1 to TRBJ1-6; TRBD1 matches 9 bases. V lost 3 bases and J lost 3; bases outside the gene matches: 10. CDR1 and CDR2 (germline): SGHRS, YFSETQ. The CDR3 covers 18 residues. The CDR3 region has the DNA TGCGCCAGCAGCTCCGGGAGGACAGGGGACGTCTATAATTCACCCCTCCACTTT. As protein: CASSSGRTGDVYNSPLHF.

The chain uses TRBV30 and TRBJ2-3; D assignment may be TRBD1 or TRBD2 (7 bases each). V was clipped by 1 base and J by 1 base, with 21 bases between them. Per germline, CDR1 GTSNPN and CDR2 SVGIG (reference sequence). The length of the CDR3 is 18 residues. CDR3 nucleotides: TGTGCCTGGAGTGGCAGGGGGGGCCTTCTAGCGGGCACAGATACGCAGTATTTT. Residues: CAWSGRGGLLAGTDTQYF.

The chain joins TRBV5-6 to TRBJ2-2; D ambiguous. V was trimmed by 6 bases and J by 6 bases, leaving 12 bases between them. From germline, CDR1 is SGHDT and CDR2 YYEEEE. The CDR3 is 13 amino acids. As DNA, the CDR3 is TGTGCCAGCAAGGGCCTCGTCGCCGGGGAGCTGTTTTTT. Residues: CASKGLVAGELFF.

This clone has just one count. The V call is TRBV6-6, the J call TRBJ1-2, with D unresolved. The CDR3 is 16 residues long. Trimming took off 0 bases at V and 3 bases at J, with 14 bases between the two ends. Germline V gene lookup returns CDR1 MNHNY and CDR2 SVGAGI (reference sequence). Here the CDR3 reads CASSYSHQATYYGYTF. In DNA, the CDR3 is TGTGCCAGCAGTTACTCTCACCAGGCTACCTACTATGGCTACACCTTC.

The chain joins TRBV6-1 to TRBJ2-3; TRBD1 aligns across 8 bases. This CDR3 has 14 residues. CDR1 is MNHNS and CDR2 is SASEGT in the germline V gene. V gave up 2 bases and J gave up 6 bases; unmatched junction bases: 4. CDR3 loop: CASSEQGARDTQYF. The CDR3 DNA sequence: TGTGCCAGCAGTGAACAGGGGGCTAGGGATACGCAGTATTTT.